The 9 T cell receptor beta chains below all came from one sample that was sequenced in a study of blood T cell repertoires in COVID-19. The data were produced by immunoSEQ multiplex PCR, yet TCRdb's version contains in-frame clones alone and is incomplete. The sample comprises hundreds of thousands of clones, around 89% of which are singletons, and 1% rests with the top ten. Sequenced: PBMCs or T cells enriched from blood (not recorded which). These receptors originate from a man younger than 35 who had recovered from COVID-19.

The CDR3 here is CASSPGTGMFF. The CDR3 coding sequence is TGTGCCAGCAGCCCTGGGACAGGGATGTTCTTC. The genes are TRBV12-3 or TRBV12-4 and TRBJ2-1, with 9 nucleotides matching TRBD1. The trim removed 6 bases at V and 15 bases at J, leaving 6 bases unmatched. The CDR3 runs to 11 residues.

This chain connects TRBV7-9 to TRBJ2-1; TRBD2 aligns across 8 bases. The V and J ends lost 5 bases and 2 bases, in that order; junction bases with no gene match: 5. Germline V lookup: CDR1 SEHNR, CDR2 FQNEAQ (reference sequence). This CDR3 is built from 15 residues. CDR3 sequence reads: CASSLGLAPYNEQFF. CDR3 bases: TGTGCCAGCAGCCTCGGACTAGCCCCCTACAATGAGCAGTTCTTC.

The chain links TRBV5-1 to TRBJ2-2; 7 bases are a match to TRBD2. The ends lost 0 bases at V and 1 base at J; junction bases unmatched: 9. CDR1 is SGHRS, CDR2 YFSETQ, per germline. The CDR3 loop spans 18 amino acids. The CDR3 here is CASSLERGLSWNTGELFF. CDR3 sequence (DNA): TGCGCCAGCAGCTTGGAGCGGGGTCTTAGCTGGAACACCGGGGAGCTGTTTTTT.

The V call is TRBV7-9, the J call TRBJ2-7; 8 nucleotides line up with TRBD2. Trimming cost V 5 bases and J 5 bases; bases outside gene matches: 8. The CDR3 runs to 14 residues. From germline, CDR1 is SEHNR and CDR2 FQNEAQ (reference sequence). The CDR3 DNA reads as TGTGCCAGCAGCCCGTCTGGGCGGGGGGACGAGCAGTACTTC. This translates into CASSPSGRGDEQYF.

The CDR3 here is CATRTASRDTQYF. The CDR3 DNA is TGTGCCACTCGGACAGCCTCGCGGGATACGCAGTATTTT. The V gene is TRBV24-1, the J gene TRBJ2-3, with D possibly TRBD1 on 6 matching bases. V was cut by 10 bases and J by 6 bases, with 16 bases left in between. This CDR3 has 13 residues. Germline V lookup: CDR1 KGHDR, CDR2 SFDVKD.

This chain links TRBV9 with TRBJ2-1, with TRBD2 matching over 7 bases. V shed 5 bases, J shed 7 bases, and the junction held 6 bases outside the gene matches. This CDR3 has 13 residues. Germline V CDR1 and CDR2: SGDLS, YYNGEE. The CDR3 loop is CASRTNGRNEQFF. DNA of the CDR3: TGTGCCAGCAGAACTAACGGGAGGAATGAGCAGTTCTTC. The entire variable domain, with the rest obtained from reference TRBV9 and TRBJ2-1, is as follows: DSGVTQTPKHLITATGQRVTLRCSPRSGDLSVYWYQQSLDQGLQFLIQYYNGEERAKGNILERFSAQQFPDLHSELNLSSLELGDSALYFCASRTNGRNEQFFGPGTRLTVL.

This clone appeared a single time. The chain carries TRBV7-8 and TRBJ2-1; no firm D call. V was shortened by 1 base and J by 8 bases, with 15 bases between the two germline ends. The CDR3 is 15 residues long. Germline loops: CDR1 SGHVS, CDR2 FQNEAQ. The CDR3 loop reads CASSLVQIAVDEQFF. CDR3 in DNA: TGTGCCAGCAGCTTAGTACAGATTGCAGTCGATGAGCAGTTCTTC.

The chain links TRBV28 to TRBJ1-5, with 7 bases fitting TRBD1. There are 16 residues in the CDR3. Losses at the gene ends were 6 bases for V and 4 bases for J; bases not matched to a gene: 12. Per the germline V gene, CDR1 is MDHEN and CDR2 is SYDVKM. Here the CDR3 reads CASRLGIGTENQPQHF. The DNA of the CDR3 is TGTGCCAGCAGGTTAGGAATCGGGACAGAGAATCAGCCCCAGCATTTT. Full variable domain (remainder filled in from reference TRBV28 and TRBJ1-5): DVKVTQSSRYLVKRTGEKVFLECVQDMDHENMFWYRQDPGLGLRLIYFSYDVKMKEKGDIPEGYSVSREKKERFSLILESASTNQTSMYLCASRLGIGTENQPQHFGDGTRLSIL.

The chain joins TRBV7-2 to TRBJ1-5; D not certain. This CDR3 is 14 amino acids long. Germline values: CDR1 SGHTA, CDR2 FQGNSA. V lost 0 bases and J lost 4, with 7 bases in between. The CDR3 protein is CASSLASGNQPQHF. CDR3 DNA: TGTGCCAGCAGCTTAGCGTCGGGGAATCAGCCCCAGCATTTT.